These 21 T cell receptor beta chains were sequenced from one sample in a study of T cells in Graves' hyperthyroidism and ophthalmopathy. Amplified TCR beta CDR3 regions derived from RNA transcripts. Primed by the HTBI set, a first-round RT-PCR was run on the TCR CDR3. Each CDR3 protein gets one entry after TCRdb re-called the multiplex PCR reads with MiXCR. Of roughly 290,000 distinct CDR3 sequences listed, over 15% are singletons. The sample comprised blood. The receptors were sampled from a woman aged 55-70 years with Graves' ophthalmopathy.

This clonotype was found many times. Its ends do not fully match the called genes, so a read error is possible. The chain links TRBV2 to TRBJ1-1, with D possibly TRBD1 on 6 matching bases. This CDR3 comprises 14 residues. Germline V gene lookup returns CDR1 SNHLY and CDR2 FYNNEI. The CDR3 reads CADRDKNMNTEAFF. The CDR3 DNA reads TGCGCGGACCGGGACAAAAACATGAACACTGAAGCTTTCTTT.

This clonotype was recorded at least ten times. Here the CDR3 reads CASSGGTGLYNEQFF. The DNA for the CDR3 is TGCGCCAGCAGCGGAGGGACAGGGCTTTACAATGAGCAGTTCTTC. The J gene is TRBJ2-1, the V gene TRBV5-1, with 9 positions matching TRBD1. With V trimmed by 4 bases and J by 4 bases, 6 bases remained unmatched. Germline V gives CDR1 SGHRS, CDR2 YFSETQ. The CDR3 loop spans 15 amino acids.

This chain links TRBV7-2 with TRBJ2-7; 12 bases are shared with TRBD2. The CDR3 has 19 amino acids. V dropped 1 base and J dropped 6; count of bases not matched to a gene: 16. Germline values: CDR1 SGHTA, CDR2 FQGNSA. For the CDR3, the DNA is TGTGCCAGCAGCTTAGTTGGTACTAGCGGGGGGCGCATTACAGCCGAGCAGTACTTC. This translates into CASSLVGTSGGRITAEQYF.

This clonotype was counted at least ten times. V gene TRBV30 combines with J gene TRBJ2-1; possible D gene TRBD2, 6 bases. The germline CDR1 and CDR2 sequences are GTSNPN and SVGIG (reference sequence). The CDR3 extends over 12 amino acids. Trimming removed 1 base at V and 7 bases at J, with 8 bases between. This CDR3 reads CAWSGGGNEQFF. The CDR3 bases are TGTGCCTGGAGTGGTGGAGGGAATGAGCAGTTCTTC.

This clonotype has at least ten counts. The V and J genes are TRBV5-1 and TRBJ2-1; no firm D call. Germline CDR1 and CDR2: SGHRS and YFSETQ. CDR3 length: 14 residues. Trimming stripped 2 bases from V and 4 bases from J, with 10 bases between. CDR3 DNA: TGCGCCAGCAGCTTTTCCCAGCTATACAATGAGCAGTTCTTC. Protein: CASSFSQLYNEQFF.

The chain carries TRBV11-2 and TRBJ2-5, with 8 bases aligning to TRBD2. Unmatched junction bases numbered 17, after V lost 5 bases and J lost 9 bases. Germline loops: CDR1 SGHAT, CDR2 FQNNGV. The CDR3 has 16 amino acids. The CDR3 is CASSPLGGAAGYSQYF. CDR3 nucleotides: TGTGCCAGCAGCCCACTCGGGGGGGCCGCGGGGTATTCCCAGTACTTC.

This clonotype turned up a few times. The CDR3 DNA sequence: TGCAGCGTTCAGGATAGTCTAGCCAAAAACATTCAGTACTTC. Its translation is CSVQDSLAKNIQYF. The chain combines TRBV29-1 with TRBJ2-4; D uncertain. Germline V gene data show CDR1 as SQVTM and CDR2 as ANQGSEA. This CDR3 region has 14 residues. The V gene lost 5 bases and the J gene lost 0 bases, with 11 bases spanning the gap.

The sample holds many counts of this clonotype. The rearrangement uses TRBV5-1 and TRBJ2-3; D is unresolved. The germline V gene encodes CDR1 SGHRS and CDR2 YFSETQ. V lost 0 bases and J lost 5, with 19 bases in between. This CDR3 has 17 amino acids. The CDR3, as DNA: TGCGCCAGCAGCTTGGCCGTGGGGTTTTTAAGGATAGATACGCAGTATTTT. Encoded protein: CASSLAVGFLRIDTQYF.

On this clonotype itself: Just one base apart from a much larger clone, this may be a read error. The chain is built from TRBV3-1 and TRBJ1-2; D might be TRBD1 (5 bases). The CDR3 is made up of 15 amino acids. CDR1 is LGHDT, CDR2 YNNKEL, per germline (reference sequence). V lost 2 bases and J 4 bases, leaving 14 bases between the germline ends. The CDR3: CASSQLGGEGYGYTF. In DNA form, the CDR3 reads TGTGCCAGCAGCCAACTCGGGGGGGAAGGCTATGGCTACACCTTC. Filled out from reference TRBV3-1 and TRBJ1-2, the complete variable domain reads DTAVSQTPKYLVTQMGNDKSIKCEQNLGHDTMYWYKQDSKKFLKIMFSYNNKELIINETVPNRFSPKSPDKAHLNLHINSLELGDSAVYFCASSQLGGEGYGYTFGSGTRLTVV.

About this clonotype: A much larger clone sits a single nucleotide away, making a read error possible. The chain links TRBV18 to TRBJ2-7; D is perhaps TRBD1 or TRBD2 (7 bases each). CDR1 is KGHSH, CDR2 LQKENI, per germline. The CDR3 consists of 15 residues. Trimming took off 3 bases at V and 3 bases at J, with 15 bases between the two ends. This CDR3 reads CASSPGGDRDYEQYF. The CDR3 DNA reads TGTGCCAGCTCACCGGGGGGGGACAGAGACTACGAGCAGTACTTC.

This clonotype was observed many times. The V call is TRBV28, the J call TRBJ2-7; TRBD2 agrees at 8 bases. The germline V gene has CDR1 MDHEN and CDR2 SYDVKM. V shed 7 bases and J 5 bases; nucleotides not matched to a gene: 7. The CDR3 consists of 13 residues. CDR3 sequence reads: CASKGGRPDEQYF. Written as DNA, the CDR3 is TGTGCCAGCAAGGGCGGGAGGCCCGACGAGCAGTACTTC.

This chain uses TRBV20-1 with TRBJ2-5; 8 bases align to TRBD1. The CDR3 has 15 amino acids. Germline loops: CDR1 DFQATT, CDR2 SNEGSKA (reference sequence). J was trimmed by 7 bases and V by 1 base; bases with no gene match: 11. CDR3 DNA sequence: TGCAGTGCTAGAGCCCCCGGGACAGGTGAAGTGACCCAGTACTTC. Amino acids: CSARAPGTGEVTQYF.

The chain links TRBV7-9 to TRBJ2-5, with TRBD2 matching 7 bases. J lost 4 bases, V lost 5 bases, and 13 bases had no gene match. The CDR3 spans 16 residues. Germline V gene lookup returns CDR1 SEHNR and CDR2 FQNEAQ (reference sequence). The CDR3 reads CASSKWGGTFRETQYF. For the CDR3, the DNA is TGTGCCAGCAGCAAATGGGGGGGGACCTTCAGAGAGACCCAGTACTTC. The full variable domain, in which reference TRBV7-9 and TRBJ2-5 provide the parts outside the CDR3, is DTGVSQNPRHKITKRGQNVTFRCDPISEHNRLYWYRQTLGQGPEFLTYFQNEAQLEKSRLLSDRFSAERPKGSFSTLEIQRTEQGDSAMYLCASSKWGGTFRETQYFGPGTRLLVL.

This clonotype was detected once. A much more abundant neighbour one base away suggests this may be a read error. The V call is TRBV6-2 or TRBV6-3, the J call TRBJ2-1; D is unresolved. The last part of the DNA fits TRBJ2-7 better; the J call may be wrong. CDR1 and CDR2 from the germline V gene are MNHEY and SVGEGT. The CDR3 extends over 16 amino acids. The CDR3 DNA follows: TGTGCCAGCAGTTATGGCGGCCTGAGCTCCTACAATGAGCAGTACTTC. Amino acid sequence: CASSYGGLSSYNEQYF.

The chain employs TRBV6-1 and TRBJ2-7; D is unresolved. The CDR3 runs to 12 residues. Trimming stripped 8 bases from V and 0 bases from J, with 8 bases between. The germline CDR1 and CDR2 sequences are MNHNS and SASEGT. CDR3 residues: CASGPHSYEQYF. For the CDR3, the DNA is TGTGCCAGCGGGCCGCACTCCTACGAGCAGTACTTC.

This clonotype was recorded at least ten times. The gene calls are TRBV7-2 and TRBJ1-5; no clear D gene. V dropped 5 bases and J dropped 7 bases, with 12 bases sitting between them. CDR3 length: 13 amino acids. Germline assignment: CDR1 SGHTA and CDR2 FQGNSA. The CDR3 region has the DNA TGTGCCAGCAGCCGAAATCAAATGCAGCCCCAGCATTTT. Translated, it gives CASSRNQMQPQHF.

The chain joins TRBV7-9 to TRBJ2-3; 8 nucleotides agree with TRBD2. V shed 4 bases, J shed 0 bases, and the junction held 6 bases outside the gene matches. Per the germline V gene, CDR1 is SEHNR and CDR2 is FQNEAQ (reference sequence). The CDR3 spans 16 residues. The CDR3 coding sequence is TGTGCCAGCAGCTACGGGGGGGGGGGAAGCACAGATACGCAGTATTTT. Translating gives CASSYGGGGSTDTQYF.

This clonotype was recorded at least ten times. J is TRBJ2-7 and V is TRBV20-1; 8 bases agree with TRBD1. The CDR3 extends over 17 amino acids. CDR1 is DFQATT, CDR2 SNEGSKA, per germline (reference sequence). The junction had 12 bases not matched to a gene; V was cut back by 0 bases and J by 2 bases. CDR3 coding DNA: TGCAGTGCTAGAGATTACGCCAGGGGGCCCAAAGCCTACGAGCAGTACTTC. Translating gives CSARDYARGPKAYEQYF.

The sample holds many counts of this clonotype. This chain joins TRBV28 and TRBJ2-2; D is possibly TRBD1 (6 bases). Germline CDR1 and CDR2: MDHEN and SYDVKM. The CDR3 covers 15 residues. Trimming cost V 6 bases and J 1 base, with 12 bases left between them. The CDR3 bases are TGTGCCAGCAGACCTACAGGGCTGAACACCGGGGAGCTGTTTTTT. As protein: CASRPTGLNTGELFF.

This clonotype has more than one count but fewer than ten. The rearrangement uses TRBV9 and TRBJ2-7, with D perhaps TRBD2 (6 bases). Trimming took off 1 base at V and 0 bases at J, with 8 bases between the two ends. CDR3 length: 14 residues. CDR1 SGDLS and CDR2 YYNGEE come from the germline V gene. The CDR3 DNA reads TGTGCCAGCAGCGTATCTAGCGCCTCCTACGAGCAGTACTTC. Protein product: CASSVSSASYEQYF.

J is TRBJ2-1 and V is TRBV7-9; D unclear. Germline V CDR1 and CDR2: SEHNR, FQNEAQ (reference sequence). This CDR3 has 15 residues. Trimming left V 2 bases short and J 2 bases short, with 10 bases between. This chain's CDR3 is CASSLSRGTYNEQFF. In nucleotides, the CDR3 is TGTGCCAGCAGCTTAAGCAGAGGCACCTACAATGAGCAGTTCTTC.